The 8 T cell receptor beta chains presented below share a single source sample, sequenced in a study of multiple sclerosis patients with progressive multifocal leukoencephalopathy. Only in-frame clones appear in the TCRdb table, and some are missing; sequencing was by immunoSEQ multiplex PCR. The sample has 25,000 to 30,000 clones; around 89% are singletons. The time point was: roughly 13 months of natalizumab therapy. The material was PBMCs, obtained from a patient treated with natalizumab. The origin of the receptors is a human donor with multiple sclerosis.

For this clone: Other DNA sequences in the sample encode the same CDR3. This chain joins TRBV7-9 and TRBJ1-4; D call uncertain. Germline CDR1 is SEHNR and CDR2 is FQNEAQ (reference sequence). The CDR3 contains 15 residues. Trimming left V 5 bases short and J 0 bases short, with 10 bases between. CDR3 loop: CASSNGESTNEKLFF. The DNA for the CDR3 is TGTGCCAGCAGCAATGGGGAGTCAACTAATGAAAAACTGTTTTTT.

This chain uses TRBV7-8 with TRBJ1-5; a weak D match, TRBD1 (5 bases). V lost 3 bases and J 0 bases, leaving 9 bases between the germline ends. Germline assignment: CDR1 SGHVS and CDR2 FQNEAQ. This CDR3 region has 15 residues. CDR3 DNA sequence: TGTGCCAGCAGCTTGGGTAGGGGTAGCAATCAGCCCCAGCATTTT. It codes for CASSLGRGSNQPQHF.

This CDR3 reads CASSYSPGAGNTEAFF. DNA for the CDR3: TGTGCCAGCAGTTACTCCCCCGGGGCAGGCAACACTGAAGCTTTCTTT. The J gene is TRBJ1-1, the V gene TRBV6-5, with TRBD1 as a possible D gene (5 bases). The germline V gene has CDR1 MNHEY and CDR2 SVGAGI. The CDR3 covers 16 residues. Trimming cost V 0 bases and J 2 bases, with 13 bases left between them.

This clone was observed a single time. The gene calls are TRBV6-1 and TRBJ1-6, with D unclear. This CDR3 spans 16 amino acids. The germline V gene has CDR1 MNHNS and CDR2 SASEGT. The V and J ends lost 4 bases and 6 bases respectively, with 16 bases between them. In DNA form, the CDR3 reads TGTGCCAGCAGTGGACCGGTTAATACTGTTAATTCACCCCTCCACTTT. It yields the protein CASSGPVNTVNSPLHF.

The sample holds a few counts of this clone. The rearrangement joins TRBV9 to TRBJ2-7, with 8 bases fitting TRBD2. CDR1 and CDR2 from the germline V gene are SGDLS and YYNGEE. V shed 0 bases and J 2 bases; nucleotides not matched to a gene: 4. The length of the CDR3 is 15 residues. CDR3 sequence: CASSVGAGGAYEQYF. The CDR3 nucleotides are TGTGCCAGCAGCGTAGGGGCGGGGGGTGCCTACGAGCAGTACTTC.

The rearrangement uses TRBV4-1 and TRBJ2-1; D call uncertain. Germline V gene lookup returns CDR1 MGHRA and CDR2 YSYEKL. Trimming pared 3 bases from V and 2 bases from J, leaving 14 bases between. This CDR3 contains 16 residues. The CDR3 nucleotides are TGCGCCAGCAGCCACCCCTACACTCCGCCCTACAATGAGCAGTTCTTC. This gives the protein CASSHPYTPPYNEQFF.

The chain uses TRBV2 and TRBJ1-5; 9 bases align to TRBD1. Per the germline V gene, CDR1 is SNHLY and CDR2 is FYNNEI. The CDR3 loop spans 14 amino acids. The junction had 6 bases not matched to a gene; V was cut back by 6 bases and J by 6 bases. This chain's CDR3 is CASREGQGTQPQHF. The CDR3 coding sequence is TGTGCCAGCAGGGAGGGACAGGGAACTCAGCCCCAGCATTTT.

The CDR3 loop is CASSEGQFSPTYF. For the CDR3, the DNA is TGTGCCAGCAGTGAGGGACAGTTTTCCCCAACGTATTTT. The chain carries TRBV6-4 and TRBJ2-3, with 7 bases aligning to TRBD1. The trim removed 3 bases at V and 14 bases at J, leaving 11 bases unmatched. The CDR3 covers 13 residues. Per germline, CDR1 MRHNA and CDR2 SNTAGT.